One sample yielded the 26 T cell receptor beta chains listed below, sequenced in a study of blood T cell repertoires in COVID-19. Only in-frame clones appear in the TCRdb table, and some are missing; sequencing was by immunoSEQ multiplex PCR. The table records about 190,000 clones, more than 85% of them present only once. Sequencing was done on a sample of peripheral blood. Every receptor here comes from a man aged 30 to 45 with acute or convalescent COVID-19.

The rearrangement joins TRBV19 to TRBJ2-3, with TRBD2 identical over 8 bases. Germline V gives CDR1 LNHDA, CDR2 SQIVND (reference sequence). J gave up 4 bases and V 1 base, and 7 bases lay outside the gene matches. CDR3 length equals 16 residues. The CDR3 spells CASSIASGGGSDTQYF. In DNA, the CDR3 is TGTGCCAGTAGTATAGCCAGCGGGGGTGGTTCAGATACGCAGTATTTT.

The chain uses TRBV5-5 and TRBJ2-2, with TRBD1 identical over 8 bases. With V trimmed by 7 bases and J by 1 base, 6 bases remained unmatched. The CDR3 runs to 15 residues. Germline CDR1 reads SGHKS; CDR2 reads YYEKEE (reference sequence). Here the CDR3 DNA reads TGTGCCAGCGGTACCGGGACAGGGAACACCGGGGAGCTGTTTTTT. Amino acids: CASGTGTGNTGELFF.

The chain employs TRBV27 and TRBJ2-1; TRBD2 might be the D (6 bases). The CDR3 loop spans 14 amino acids. Per the germline V gene, CDR1 is MNHEY and CDR2 is SMNVEV (reference sequence). The V gene lost 10 bases and the J gene lost 7 bases, with 20 bases spanning the gap. The CDR3 nucleotides are TGTGCCACCCGGGGGACTCACCCCTCAAATGAGCAGTTCTTC. It translates to CATRGTHPSNEQFF.

This chain connects TRBV19 to TRBJ1-4; D gene ambiguous. Germline V gives CDR1 LNHDA, CDR2 SQIVND (reference sequence). There are 16 residues in the CDR3. Deletions cut 0 bases from V and 3 bases from J, with 11 bases between. The CDR3 here is CASSIEAAGSNEKLFF. Here the CDR3 DNA reads TGTGCCAGTAGTATAGAGGCAGCAGGTTCTAATGAAAAACTGTTTTTT.

J is TRBJ1-2 and V is TRBV5-8, with 11 bases fitting TRBD1. The CDR3 consists of 15 residues. CDR1 is SGHTS and CDR2 is YDEGEE in the germline V gene. V trimming: 2 bases; J trimming: 5 bases; junction bases outside the gene matches: 5. The chain's CDR3 is CASSLPGQGEYGYTF. CDR3 nucleotide sequence: TGTGCCAGCAGCTTACCGGGACAGGGGGAATATGGCTACACCTTC.

V and J are TRBV10-1 and TRBJ2-2; 7 bases are shared with TRBD1. Trimming at V came to 3 bases and at J to 0 bases, leaving 4 bases not matched to a gene. Germline CDR1 is WNHNN and CDR2 is SYGVQD (reference sequence). The CDR3 has 16 residues. The CDR3 bases are TGCGCCAGCAGTGACTTGGGGACAGCGAACACCGGGGAGCTGTTTTTT. Its protein is CASSDLGTANTGELFF.

The rearrangement links TRBV6-2 or TRBV6-3 to TRBJ2-5, with 8 positions matching TRBD2. Germline trimming cut 6 bases from V and 5 bases from J; bases unmatched to any gene: 17. Germline CDR1 MNHEY, CDR2 SVGEGT. The CDR3 runs 17 residues. Here the CDR3 reads CASSRPGGAGRRETQYF. CDR3 in DNA: TGTGCCAGCAGCCGCCCCGGGGGGGCTGGCCGAAGGGAGACCCAGTACTTC.

The chain is built from TRBV6-1 and TRBJ2-5, with TRBD1 identical over 9 bases. Germline trimming cut 0 bases from V and 4 bases from J; bases unmatched to any gene: 6. This CDR3 has 16 residues. Germline V CDR1 and CDR2: MNHNS, SASEGT. DNA for the CDR3: TGTGCCAGCAGTGAAGCAGGGGACAGGGAACGAGAGACCCAGTACTTC. Its translation is CASSEAGDRERETQYF.

Comments on this clone: The junction does not match germline at one end; this may be a read error. The chain recombines TRBV10-3 with TRBJ2-1; weak D call: TRBD2 (6 bases). The CDR3 is 16 amino acids. Germline V gives CDR1 ENHRY, CDR2 SYGVKD. For the CDR3, the DNA is TGTGCCATCAGTGCAGGGACTTCAGTAATAGGAAATGGGCAGTTCTTC. Translated, it gives CAISAGTSVIGNGQFF.

This chain uses TRBV11-2 with TRBJ2-7; D not certain. Trimming stripped 0 bases from V and 3 bases from J, with 12 bases between. Germline values: CDR1 SGHAT, CDR2 FQNNGV. The CDR3 spans 15 residues. The CDR3 DNA follows: TGTGCCAGCAGCTTAGAGGTTGGAGAGTTCTACGAGCAGTACTTC. This translates into CASSLEVGEFYEQYF.

This clone was seen just once. The chain employs TRBV5-6 and TRBJ2-3; D is possibly TRBD2 (5 bases). The CDR3 loop spans 17 amino acids. The V gene lost 0 bases and the J gene lost 1 base, with 15 bases spanning the gap. Germline CDR1 reads SGHDT; CDR2 reads YYEEEE. As DNA, the CDR3 is TGTGCCAGCAGCTTGGGAGCGGTTAGGCAGCGCACAGATACGCAGTATTTT. As protein: CASSLGAVRQRTDTQYF.

This CDR3 is CASSEGPHVSGFF. CDR3 in DNA: TGTGCCAGCAGTGAAGGGCCCCATGTGTCAGGTTTTTTT. The chain is built from TRBV6-1 and TRBJ2-2; D ambiguous. V was trimmed by 1 base and J by 17 bases, leaving 17 bases between them. CDR1 and CDR2 (germline): MNHNS, SASEGT. The CDR3 runs to 13 residues.

This chain connects TRBV6-5 to TRBJ2-2; 10 bases match TRBD1. V trimming: 7 bases; J trimming: 3 bases; junction bases outside the gene matches: 5. The CDR3 has 15 residues. Germline CDR1 and CDR2: MNHEY and SVGAGI. CDR3 sequence reads: CASIADRGYTGELFF. CDR3 coding DNA: TGTGCCAGCATTGCGGACAGGGGGTACACCGGGGAGCTGTTTTTT.

The chain combines TRBV30 with TRBJ1-6; possibly TRBD1 for D (6 bases). CDR1 and CDR2 (germline): GTSNPN, SVGIG (reference sequence). This CDR3 region has 14 residues. Trimming removed 1 base at V and 8 bases at J, with 12 bases between. The CDR3 DNA sequence: TGTGCCTGGAGTGGGCAGGGGTGGCATTCACCCCTCCACTTT. Residues: CAWSGQGWHSPLHF.

The V call is TRBV18, the J call TRBJ2-1, with TRBD2 as a possible D gene (5 bases). From germline, CDR1 is KGHSH and CDR2 LQKENI. V was cut by 3 bases and J by 10 bases, with 22 bases left in between. The length of the CDR3 is 16 residues. This chain's CDR3 is CASSPNLYATGREQFF. The DNA for the CDR3 is TGTGCCAGCTCACCCAACCTTTACGCGACGGGAAGGGAGCAGTTCTTC.

The J gene is TRBJ1-2, the V gene TRBV5-1; TRBD1 aligns across 8 bases. Germline lookup yields CDR1 SGHRS and CDR2 YFSETQ. The CDR3 consists of 16 residues. V was pared by 6 bases and J by 7 bases, with 17 bases of the junction left unmatched. The CDR3 protein is CASIAGGTGREGGYTF. CDR3 in DNA: TGCGCCAGCATAGCGGGCGGGACAGGCCGTGAGGGTGGCTACACCTTC.

The genes are TRBV10-2 and TRBJ1-6, with TRBD1 matching over 9 bases. V lost 8 bases and J lost 10; bases outside the gene matches: 6. Germline V gives CDR1 WSHSY, CDR2 SAAADI. The CDR3 has 13 amino acids. As DNA, the CDR3 is TGCGCCAGCGGTCGACAGGGGGACTCACCCCTCCACTTT. This encodes CASGRQGDSPLHF.

This clone came up a few times. The chain links TRBV19 to TRBJ1-4; 7 bases line up with TRBD1. Per germline, CDR1 LNHDA and CDR2 SQIVND (reference sequence). The CDR3 is made up of 15 amino acids. The junction had 6 bases not matched to a gene; V was cut back by 5 bases and J by 3 bases. CDR3 sequence reads: CASSDQGGPNEKLFF. The DNA of the CDR3 is TGTGCCAGTAGTGACCAGGGGGGACCTAATGAAAAACTGTTTTTT.

The CDR3 bases are TGTGCCAGCAGTTACTGGCGCGGGGGTCAAGATACGCAGTATTTT. It is translated as CASSYWRGGQDTQYF. The J gene is TRBJ2-3, the V gene TRBV6-5, with 7 positions matching TRBD2. Germline lookup yields CDR1 MNHEY and CDR2 SVGAGI. The CDR3 is made up of 15 amino acids. Unmatched junction bases numbered 6, after V lost 1 base and J lost 5 bases.

The chain links TRBV3-1 (or the pseudogene TRBV3-2) to TRBJ2-1; TRBD1 matches at 8 bases. This CDR3 is built from 16 residues. Trimming removed 3 bases from V and 8 bases from J; junction bases left unmatched: 12. Germline CDR1 reads LGHDT; CDR2 reads YNNKEL (reference sequence). The CDR3 DNA is TGTGCCAGCAGCCATGATCAGGGGGCCCGGGGCCATGAGCAGTTCTTC. Protein sequence: CASSHDQGARGHEQFF.

This clone was recorded only once. J is TRBJ2-3 and V is TRBV11-2; no firm D call. CDR1 and CDR2 from the germline V gene are SGHAT and FQNNGV. The CDR3 runs 12 residues. Trimming took 5 bases from V and 1 from J, leaving 4 bases between them. The CDR3 spells CASSAGTDTQYF. CDR3 nucleotides: TGTGCCAGCAGCGCAGGCACAGATACGCAGTATTTT.

The chain has TRBV5-1 and TRBJ1-6; tentatively, D is TRBD1 (5 bases). The CDR3 extends over 15 amino acids. The germline CDR1 and CDR2 sequences are SGHRS and YFSETQ. Trimming stripped 5 bases from V and 6 bases from J, with 15 bases between. CDR3 loop: CASRAATAPNSPLHF. The DNA for the CDR3 is TGCGCCAGCAGGGCCGCGACAGCCCCTAATTCACCCCTCCACTTT.

The genes are TRBV15 and TRBJ1-3, with TRBD1 identical over 8 bases. The CDR3 is 17 amino acids. Trimming at V came to 1 base and at J to 4 bases, leaving 9 bases not matched to a gene. Germline V gives CDR1 LNHNV, CDR2 YYDKDF (reference sequence). The CDR3 region is CATSRAVGQGTGNTIYF. CDR3 DNA: TGTGCCACCAGCAGAGCGGTAGGACAGGGAACAGGAAACACCATATATTTT.

The CDR3 reads CASSPRQGAKGNQPQHF. The CDR3 nucleotides read TGTGCCAGCTCACCACGACAGGGGGCGAAGGGCAATCAGCCCCAGCATTTT. This chain joins TRBV18 and TRBJ1-5; 10 positions match TRBD1. The V gene's germline CDR1 is KGHSH and CDR2 LQKENI. V shed 1 base and J 2 bases; nucleotides not matched to a gene: 5. The CDR3 covers 17 residues.

The J gene is TRBJ1-2, the V gene TRBV30, with D possibly being TRBD1 (5 bases). Between the trimmed V and J ends, which lost 5 bases and 4 bases, there was a span of 8 bases. Germline CDR1 is GTSNPN and CDR2 is SVGIG (reference sequence). The CDR3 totals 11 residues. CDR3 nucleotide sequence: TGTGCCTGGCAGGGATTCTATGGCTACACCTTC. Translation: CAWQGFYGYTF.

The chain couples TRBV2 to TRBJ1-6, with unresolved D. In germline, CDR1 is SNHLY, CDR2 FYNNEI. Trimming took off 6 bases at V and 6 bases at J, with 18 bases between the two ends. CDR3 length equals 16 residues. As DNA, the CDR3 is TGTGCCAGCAGGGGCACAAGAAGCTTAATTAATTCACCCCTCCACTTT. Translation: CASRGTRSLINSPLHF.